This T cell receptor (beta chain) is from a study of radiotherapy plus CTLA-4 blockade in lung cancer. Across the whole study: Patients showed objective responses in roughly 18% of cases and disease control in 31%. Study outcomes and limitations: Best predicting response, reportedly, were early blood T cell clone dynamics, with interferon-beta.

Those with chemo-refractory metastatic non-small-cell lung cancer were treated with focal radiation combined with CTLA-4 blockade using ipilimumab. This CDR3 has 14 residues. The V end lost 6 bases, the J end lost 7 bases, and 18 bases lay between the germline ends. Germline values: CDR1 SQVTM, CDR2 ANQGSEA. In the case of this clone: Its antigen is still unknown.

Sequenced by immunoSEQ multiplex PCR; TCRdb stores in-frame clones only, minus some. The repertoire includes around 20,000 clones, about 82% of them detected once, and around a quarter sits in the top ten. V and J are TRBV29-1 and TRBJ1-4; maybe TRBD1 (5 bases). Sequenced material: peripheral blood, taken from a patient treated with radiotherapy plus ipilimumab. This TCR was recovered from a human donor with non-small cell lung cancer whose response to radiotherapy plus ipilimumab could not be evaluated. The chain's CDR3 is CSVRTGLGREKLFF. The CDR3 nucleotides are TGCAGCGTCCGAACGGGCCTGGGGCGTGAAAAACTGTTTTTT.